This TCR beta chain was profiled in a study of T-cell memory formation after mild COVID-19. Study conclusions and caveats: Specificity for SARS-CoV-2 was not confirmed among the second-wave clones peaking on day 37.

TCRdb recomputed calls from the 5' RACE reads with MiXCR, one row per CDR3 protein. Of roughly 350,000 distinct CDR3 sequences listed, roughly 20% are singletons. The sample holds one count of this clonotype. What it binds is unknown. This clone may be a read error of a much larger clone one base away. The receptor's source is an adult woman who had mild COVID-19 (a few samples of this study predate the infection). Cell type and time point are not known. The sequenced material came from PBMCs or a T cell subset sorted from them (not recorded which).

CDR3 nucleotide sequence: TGTGCCAGCAGCCACGGACAGGAAGAGACCCAGTACTTC. The encoded protein is CASSHGQEETQYF. The genes are TRBV7-2 and TRBJ2-5, with 7 positions matching TRBD1. The CDR3 runs 13 residues. Unmatched junction bases numbered 3, after V lost 5 bases and J lost 3 bases. CDR1 is SGHTA, CDR2 FQGNSA, per germline. The whole variable domain, remainder taken from reference TRBV7-2 and TRBJ2-5, is GAGVSQSPSNKVTEKGKDVELRCDPISGHTALYWYRQSLGQGLEFLIYFQGNSAPDKSGLPSDRFSAERTGGSVSTLTIQRTQQEDSAVYLCASSHGQEETQYFGPGTRLLVL.